These T cell receptor beta chains were read from a single sample in a study of blood T cell repertoires in COVID-19. The protocol was immunoSEQ multiplex PCR, while the TCRdb copy is restricted to in-frame clones and leaves out a portion. The table records around 300,000 clones, over 70% of them present only once. What was sequenced was PBMCs or T cells enriched from blood (not recorded which). These receptors were obtained from a young man who had recovered from COVID-19. CDR3s include the opening cysteine and the closing phenylalanine or tryptophan. The order of the fields is J gene, clone size, D gene, V gene, CDR3 DNA, CDR3 protein. The D gene is left open where the match is weak. A clone size is listed for some rows: how often the clone was seen (once, few, many), or a class if it is expanded.

TRBJ2-5 | . | TRBD1 | TRBV28 | TGTGCCAGCAGTGGACAGGGAAGGGAGACCCAGTACTTC | CASSGQGRETQYF
TRBJ2-7 | few | TRBD2 | TRBV11-2 | TGTGCCAGCAGCTTAGATTTAGCGGGGGTCGAGCAGTACTTC | CASSLDLAGVEQYF
TRBJ2-7 | . | TRBD2 | TRBV9 | TGTGCCAGCAGCGTAGCCGAGCGGGGGAGCTCCTACGAGCAGTACTTC | CASSVAERGSSYEQYF
TRBJ2-7 | once | TRBD1 | TRBV5-1 | TGCGCCAGCAGCACGGGACAGACCTACGAGCAGTACTTC | CASSTGQTYEQYF
TRBJ2-5 | . | TRBD2 | TRBV2 | TGTGCCAGCGCACCGGGACTAGCTGGTCGAGAGACCCAGTACTTC | CASAPGLAGRETQYF
TRBJ2-7 | . | . | TRBV5-1 | TGCGCCAGCAGCTTGGCCGTCGGGGTTGAGCAGTACTTC | CASSLAVGVEQYF
TRBJ1-4 | . | . | TRBV5-4 | TGTGCCAGCAGCTTCGAAACGAGTCGGGCTAATGAAAAACTGTTTTTT | CASSFETSRANEKLFF
TRBJ1-2 | . | TRBD1 | TRBV19 | TGTGCCAGTAGTCCCGGACAGGGGTTGAATGGCTACACCTTC | CASSPGQGLNGYTF
TRBJ1-2 | . | TRBD1 | TRBV6-5 | TGTGCCAGCAGTTACCCGGGGACAGGGTGGTATGGCTACACCTTC | CASSYPGTGWYGYTF
TRBJ1-6 | . | TRBD1 | TRBV14 | TGTGCCAGCAGCCAGGCCGGGACAGCCAATTCACCCCTCCACTTT | CASSQAGTANSPLHF
TRBJ1-5 | . | . | TRBV6-5 | TGTGCCACCCGCAGGGCAGGTCAGCCCCAGCATTTT | CATRRAGQPQHF
TRBJ2-7 | once | TRBD1 | TRBV5-4 | TGTGCCAGCAGCAGAAAGGGACAGGCCTACGAGCAGTACTTC | CASSRKGQAYEQYF
TRBJ1-2 | . | . | TRBV5-1 | TGCGCCAGCAGCTTGGGGGAGGAGGGCTATGGCTACACCTTC | CASSLGEEGYGYTF
TRBJ2-7 | . | TRBD1 | TRBV5-4 | TGTGCCAGCAGCTTTATGGGACAGGGGGCCTCCTACGAGCAGTACTTC | CASSFMGQGASYEQYF
TRBJ1-2 | . | TRBD1 | TRBV3-1/TRBV3-2 | TGTGCCAGCGCACGGAGGGGGCAGGAACTCTATGGCTACACCTTC | CASARRGQELYGYTF
TRBJ1-6 | once | TRBD1 | TRBV5-1 | TGCGCCAGCAGCTTGGCCGCTCAGGGGGCCCATTCACCCCTCCACTTT | CASSLAAQGAHSPLHF
TRBJ1-3 | . | . | TRBV27 | TGTGCCAGCGGCCTAAGAGGCTCTGGAAACACCATATATTTT | CASGLRGSGNTIYF
TRBJ1-6 | few | . | TRBV2 | TGTGCCAGCATTCCCTCGGGACATTCAAATTCACCCCTCCACTTT | CASIPSGHSNSPLHF
TRBJ1-1 | . | TRBD1 | TRBV11-2 | TGTGCCAGCAGCTTAGGACAGGGGAGCACTGAAGCTTTCTTT | CASSLGQGSTEAFF
TRBJ1-2 | . | TRBD1 | TRBV2 | TGTGCCAGCAGGAGGACAGGGAGGGGCTACACCTTC | CASRRTGRGYTF
TRBJ2-3 | . | TRBD2 | TRBV9 | TGTGCCAGCGGGGGGGACACAGATACGCAGTATTTT | CASGGDTDTQYF
TRBJ2-1 | . | TRBD2 | TRBV19 | TGTGCCAGTACTCACTTGGGGGGGGGTTACAATGAGCAGTTCTTC | CASTHLGGGYNEQFF
TRBJ1-3 | . | . | TRBV10-1 | TGCGCCAGCAGTGAGAAGACGAGGGTATCATGGGGAAACACCATATATTTT | CASSEKTRVSWGNTIYF
TRBJ2-7 | . | TRBD1 | TRBV29-1 | TGCAGCGTTGAAAGGGACAGGGGCTACGAGCAGTACTTC | CSVERDRGYEQYF
TRBJ2-7 | . | TRBD1 | TRBV2 | TGTGCCAGCAGGCAGGACAGGGCCGAGCAGTACTTC | CASRQDRAEQYF
TRBJ2-2 | . | . | TRBV5-4 | TGTGCCAGCAGCTCATGGGCGGGGGAGCTGTTTTTT | CASSSWAGELFF
TRBJ2-7 | . | . | TRBV19 | TGTGCCAGTAAAGCGGGGACAGGAGGGGAGCAGTACTTC | CASKAGTGGEQYF
TRBJ2-2 | . | TRBD1 | TRBV19 | TGTGCCAGTATTGGGACAGGGAACACCGGGGAGCTGTTTTTT | CASIGTGNTGELFF